One and the same sample provided the 3 T cell receptor beta chains below, sequenced in a study of T cell responses to AZD1222 COVID-19 vaccine. Only in-frame clones appear in the TCRdb table, and some are missing; sequencing was by immunoSEQ multiplex PCR. The sample carries roughly 140,000 clones, approximately 89% recorded once. Sequencing was performed on peripheral blood, taken on day 0 of AZD1222 vaccination. Every receptor here comes from an adult in good health.

This clone was seen a single time. The chain recombines TRBV27 with TRBJ1-2; 7 bases align to TRBD1. V shed 6 bases and J 4 bases; nucleotides not matched to a gene: 8. The CDR3 is 14 residues long. Germline V lookup: CDR1 MNHEY, CDR2 SMNVEV (reference sequence). CDR3 sequence: CASSPTGSSYGYTF. The CDR3 DNA is TGTGCCAGCAGCCCGACAGGGAGTTCCTATGGCTACACCTTC.

The chain carries TRBV6-2 or TRBV6-3 and TRBJ2-3, with D maybe TRBD1 (7 bases). The CDR3 totals 16 residues. Trimming took 6 bases from V and 0 from J, leaving 16 bases between them. CDR1 is MNHEY and CDR2 is SVGEGT in the germline V gene. The DNA of the CDR3 is TGTGCCAGCAGCCAAAAACAGGGGACTAGCACAGATACGCAGTATTTT. It encodes CASSQKQGTSTDTQYF.

The chain uses TRBV28 and TRBJ1-5, with 7 nucleotides matching TRBD1. The V gene end was trimmed by 3 bases and the J gene end by 2 bases; junction bases not matched to a gene: 1. Looked up from germline, CDR1 is MDHEN and CDR2 is SYDVKM. CDR3 length equals 14 residues. The CDR3 sequence is CASSFDRGNQPQHF. In nucleotides, the CDR3 is TGTGCCAGCAGTTTCGACAGGGGCAATCAGCCCCAGCATTTT.